The 27 T cell receptor beta chains listed next were all sequenced from one sample in a study of T cell repertoires in cytomegalovirus infection (dated by TCRdb to the late 2010s). Their antigens are not known. The sequencer listed for this sample is Illumina HiSeq 1500. TCRdb reprocessed the public reads (quality trimming at Q25 with fastp, clone calling with MiXCR) and kept in-frame beta chains. Each entry merges the rows of one CDR3 protein and shows their most common DNA and genes. The sample table contains around 770,000 distinct CDR3 sequences; only one count was recorded for about 28% of them. The ten biggest clones cover about 12% of the sample. The treatment or condition label, as the study defines it: in vitro stimulation with specific CMV peptide epitopes to enrich CMV-specific T cells. The material was cultured CD8+ T cells from PBMCs, obtained from culture after CMV antigen stimulation. The receptors here all came from a human donor in good health (CMV status not recorded). Some clones in this sample may be carry-over from other donors' samples.

The rearrangement uses TRBV5-1 and TRBJ2-3; D perhaps matches TRBD1 (5 bases). The V end was cut by 0 bases, the J end by 2 bases, with 13 bases between. The length of the CDR3 is 16 residues. The germline V gene has CDR1 SGHRS and CDR2 YFSETQ. For the CDR3, the DNA is TGCGCCAGCAGCTTGGAGATCGGCAGGGCCACAGATACGCAGTATTTT. The encoded protein is CASSLEIGRATDTQYF.

The chain carries TRBV28 and TRBJ2-3; weak D call: TRBD2 (6 bases). The CDR3 has 15 amino acids. The V end was cut by 3 bases, the J end by 0 bases, with 10 bases between. Germline CDR1 and CDR2: MDHEN and SYDVKM. The CDR3 nucleotides are TGTGCCAGCAGTTTCCTAGGGACTAGCACAGATACGCAGTATTTT. This gives the protein CASSFLGTSTDTQYF.

A few counts support this clonotype. The chain combines TRBV7-9 with TRBJ1-2; 10 bases are shared with TRBD1. CDR1 is SEHNR and CDR2 is FQNEAQ in the germline V gene (reference sequence). Trimming took 7 bases from V and 0 from J; bases not matched to a gene: 5. This CDR3 is built from 15 residues. The CDR3 DNA follows: TGTGCCAGCACCCCGGACAGGGGGTCTAACTATGGCTACACCTTC. Translation gives CASTPDRGSNYGYTF.

The table lists this clonotype with a few counts. The genes are TRBV7-9 and TRBJ2-1; TRBD2 might be the D (5 bases). The CDR3 runs to 15 residues. V was shortened by 4 bases and J by 2 bases, with 12 bases between the two germline ends. The germline CDR1 and CDR2 sequences are SEHNR and FQNEAQ (reference sequence). CDR3 DNA: TGTGCCAGCAGCTCGAGGGAGTCGGCCTACAATGAGCAGTTCTTC. Encoded protein: CASSSRESAYNEQFF.

This clonotype was found a few times. The rearrangement uses TRBV7-2 and TRBJ2-3, with a weak D call TRBD1 (5 bases). This CDR3 is built from 14 residues. CDR1 and CDR2 (germline): SGHTA, FQGNSA. Trimming pared 3 bases from V and 5 bases from J, leaving 12 bases between. CDR3 loop: CASSFSTQGDTQYF. CDR3 nucleotide sequence: TGTGCCAGCAGCTTTTCGACCCAGGGAGATACGCAGTATTTT.

The CDR3 is CVDGEAFF. Here the CDR3 DNA reads TGTGTAGATGGTGAAGCTTTCTTT. The chain is built from TRBV7-9 and TRBJ1-1; D gene ambiguous. CDR3 length equals 8 residues. Germline assignment: CDR1 SEHNR and CDR2 FQNEAQ (reference sequence).

The chain combines TRBV19 with TRBJ2-3; 10 nucleotides align to TRBD2. The germline CDR1 and CDR2 sequences are LNHDA and SQIVND (reference sequence). V lost 6 bases, J lost 4 bases, and 7 bases stayed unmatched. There are 15 residues in the CDR3. The CDR3 protein is CASSVGLASADTQYF. The CDR3 nucleotides read TGTGCCAGTAGCGTGGGACTAGCGTCCGCAGATACGCAGTATTTT.

The chain combines TRBV12-3 or TRBV12-4 with TRBJ2-3, with D perhaps matching TRBD2 (5 bases). The CDR3 contains 14 residues. With 0 bases removed from V and 5 bases from J, the gap between germline ends came to 9 bases. The CDR3 region is CASSLAGRGDTQYF. In nucleotides, the CDR3 is TGTGCCAGCAGTTTAGCGGGCCGGGGAGATACGCAGTATTTT.

The CDR3 coding sequence is TGCAGCGCCGAGACAGGGGGGAGGTATGGCTACACCTTC. Translation gives CSAETGGRYGYTF. The chain joins TRBV29-1 to TRBJ1-2; TRBD1 matches 9 bases. Germline-derived CDR1 and CDR2 are SQVTM and ANQGSEA. The ends lost 7 bases at V and 5 bases at J; junction bases unmatched: 8. The CDR3 runs 13 residues.

This clonotype was observed many times. The rearrangement links TRBV27 to TRBJ2-3; D remains unclear. The CDR3 has 14 amino acids. V lost 5 bases to trimming and J lost 1 base, with 10 bases between them. Germline V gene lookup returns CDR1 MNHEY and CDR2 SMNVEV (reference sequence). This CDR3 reads CASSLGKGTDTQYF. The CDR3 DNA sequence: TGTGCCAGCAGTCTGGGGAAGGGCACAGATACGCAGTATTTT.

This clonotype came up a few times. The chain uses TRBV6-5 and TRBJ1-3; maybe TRBD1 (5 bases). The germline V and J ends were trimmed by 0 bases and 4 bases, with 7 bases remaining between them. The CDR3 has 14 amino acids. Per the germline V gene, CDR1 is MNHEY and CDR2 is SVGAGI. CDR3 sequence reads: CASSYSGAGNTIYF. DNA of the CDR3: TGTGCCAGCAGTTACTCAGGGGCAGGAAACACCATATATTTT.

The V gene is TRBV20-1, the J gene TRBJ1-5; TRBD1 aligns across 9 bases. V lost 5 bases and J lost 4; bases outside the gene matches: 6. The germline V gene encodes CDR1 DFQATT and CDR2 SNEGSKA (reference sequence). The CDR3 runs to 14 residues. The CDR3, as DNA: TGCAGTGCTGAGGGACAGGGAAGTAATCAGCCCCAGCATTTT. It codes for CSAEGQGSNQPQHF.

The V call is TRBV7-6, the J call TRBJ2-4, with TRBD1 identical over 8 bases. J was trimmed by 0 bases and V by 2 bases; bases with no gene match: 9. In germline, CDR1 is SGHVS, CDR2 FNYEAQ. CDR3 length equals 18 residues. The CDR3: CASSLLAGGDLAKNIQYF. The CDR3 coding sequence is TGTGCCAGCAGCTTATTGGCAGGGGGCGATCTAGCCAAAAACATTCAGTACTTC.

The chain joins TRBV6-5 to TRBJ2-5, with 7 bases lining up with TRBD2. The CDR3 covers 13 residues. V gave up 2 bases and J gave up 4 bases; unmatched junction bases: 1. CDR1 MNHEY and CDR2 SVGAGI come from the germline V gene. The CDR3 DNA follows: TGTGCCAGCAGTTACGGGGGGGTAGAGACCCAGTACTTC. This sequence encodes CASSYGGVETQYF.

This clonotype was seen at least ten times. The chain uses TRBV12-3 or TRBV12-4 and TRBJ1-1; unclear D gene. The ends were cut back, 0 bases at V and 2 bases at J, with 4 bases in the middle. The CDR3 is 13 residues long. CDR3 region: CASSLASNTEAFF. DNA of the CDR3: TGTGCCAGCAGTTTAGCTAGCAACACTGAAGCTTTCTTT.

This clonotype occurred a few times. The V and J genes are TRBV29-1 and TRBJ2-2; D is perhaps TRBD1 (5 bases). The germline V gene has CDR1 SQVTM and CDR2 ANQGSEA. The V end lost 0 bases, the J end lost 2 bases, and 7 bases lay between the germline ends. This CDR3 comprises 14 residues. DNA for the CDR3: TGCAGCGTTGAAGACAGGGAAAACACCGGGGAGCTGTTTTTT. Translation: CSVEDRENTGELFF.

This chain's CDR3 is CASSYGGGRQETQYF. The CDR3 DNA follows: TGTGCCAGCAGTTACGGAGGGGGTCGCCAAGAGACCCAGTACTTC. The chain combines TRBV6-5 with TRBJ2-5, with D perhaps assigned TRBD1 or TRBD2 (6 bases each). This CDR3 is built from 15 residues. The germline gives CDR1 MNHEY, CDR2 SVGAGI. V lost 2 bases to trimming and J lost 1 base, with 11 bases between them.

V is TRBV12-3 or TRBV12-4 and J is TRBJ2-6, with D maybe TRBD2 (6 bases). This CDR3 is built from 18 residues. V was clipped by 3 bases and J by 2 bases, with 17 bases between them. CDR3 amino acids: CASSLGRGQRTGANVLTF. The CDR3 nucleotides read TGTGCCAGCAGTTTGGGGCGGGGTCAGAGAACTGGGGCCAACGTCCTGACTTTC.

The rearrangement uses TRBV28 and TRBJ1-5; 7 nucleotides agree with TRBD1. The germline gives CDR1 MDHEN, CDR2 SYDVKM. Trimming removed 2 bases from V and 2 bases from J; junction bases left unmatched: 15. CDR3 length equals 19 residues. The CDR3 loop is CASSLRGQVSLGRNQPQHF. Written as DNA, the CDR3 is TGTGCCAGCAGTTTAAGAGGACAGGTCAGCCTGGGGCGCAATCAGCCCCAGCATTTT. Full variable domain (outside the CDR3, taken from reference TRBV28 and TRBJ1-5): DVKVTQSSRYLVKRTGEKVFLECVQDMDHENMFWYRQDPGLGLRLIYFSYDVKMKEKGDIPEGYSVSREKKERFSLILESASTNQTSMYLCASSLRGQVSLGRNQPQHFGDGTRLSIL.

Worth noting for this clonotype: A clone one base away is much larger, so this may be a read error. The chain carries TRBV7-8 and TRBJ1-1; D is undetermined. Germline loops: CDR1 SGHVS, CDR2 FQNEAQ. V was shortened by 0 bases and J by 4 bases, with 12 bases between the two germline ends. This CDR3 is built from 15 residues. The CDR3 nucleotides are TGTGCCAGCAGCTTAGCGTATTCGAGGATCACTGAAGCTTTCTTT. Its translation: CASSLAYSRITEAFF. Looking up the rest from reference TRBV7-8 and TRBJ1-1 gives the full variable domain: GAGVSQSPRYKVAKRGQDVALRCDPISGHVSLFWYQQALGQGPEFLTYFQNEAQLDKSGLPSDRFFAERPEGSVSTLKIQRTQQEDSAVYLCASSLAYSRITEAFFGQGTRLTVV.

The chain has TRBV27 and TRBJ2-5; 7 nucleotides align to TRBD1. Germline lookup yields CDR1 MNHEY and CDR2 SMNVEV (reference sequence). V gave up 5 bases and J gave up 2 bases; unmatched junction bases: 2. The CDR3 runs to 13 residues. The CDR3 sequence: CASSIQGQETQYF. The CDR3 coding sequence is TGTGCCAGCAGTATACAGGGGCAAGAGACCCAGTACTTC.

This clonotype has at least ten counts. The chain combines TRBV7-9 with TRBJ1-1, with D maybe TRBD1 (6 bases). CDR3 length: 18 residues. Germline CDR1 reads SEHNR; CDR2 reads FQNEAQ (reference sequence). V shed 4 bases and J shed 2 bases, with 23 bases lying between them. CDR3 sequence reads: CASSSPDRPTGPNTEAFF. The CDR3 nucleotides read TGTGCCAGCAGCTCCCCCGATCGGCCGACAGGCCCTAACACTGAAGCTTTCTTT.

V is TRBV4-1 and J is TRBJ1-1; D is undetermined. From germline, CDR1 is MGHRA and CDR2 YSYEKL. CDR3 length: 16 amino acids. V was pared by 4 bases and J by 4 bases, with 19 bases between. The CDR3 is CASSLVGPLVGTEAFF. Written as DNA, the CDR3 is TGCGCCAGCAGCCTAGTAGGCCCCCTCGTAGGCACTGAAGCTTTCTTT.

This clonotype appeared a few times. This chain joins TRBV5-1 and TRBJ1-1; tentative D call: TRBD1 (5 bases). V was pared by 1 base and J by 6 bases, with 10 bases between. Germline CDR1 reads SGHRS; CDR2 reads YFSETQ. The CDR3 is 13 amino acids. The CDR3 nucleotides read TGCGCCAGCAGCTTGAGGACACTATCTGAAGCTTTCTTT. This sequence encodes CASSLRTLSEAFF.

This clonotype has just a few counts. The chain is built from TRBV10-3 and TRBJ1-2; D not certain. This CDR3 is 15 amino acids long. Per germline, CDR1 ENHRY and CDR2 SYGVKD. V lost 2 bases, J lost 4 bases, and 14 bases lay in between. This chain's CDR3 is CAISEPRQAAYGYTF. As DNA, the CDR3 is TGTGCCATCAGTGAGCCCCGGCAGGCAGCCTATGGCTACACCTTC.

This CDR3 is CASSLGRFDNEQFF. As DNA, the CDR3 is TGTGCCAGCAGCTTAGGAAGGTTCGACAATGAGCAGTTCTTC. This rearrangement joins TRBV7-6 to TRBJ2-1; no clear D. The germline gives CDR1 SGHVS, CDR2 FNYEAQ. The CDR3 has 14 amino acids. V was pared by 1 base and J by 5 bases, with 9 bases between.

This clonotype has a count of ten or more. CDR3 sequence: CASSSRQLSPSRETQYF. CDR3 sequence (DNA): TGTGCCAGCAGCTCGCGACAGCTTAGCCCCTCCAGGGAGACCCAGTACTTC. The gene calls are TRBV7-9 and TRBJ2-5; D might be TRBD1 (5 bases). Trimming left V 4 bases short and J 5 bases short, with 23 bases between. CDR3 length: 17 amino acids. The germline gives CDR1 SEHNR, CDR2 FQNEAQ (reference sequence).